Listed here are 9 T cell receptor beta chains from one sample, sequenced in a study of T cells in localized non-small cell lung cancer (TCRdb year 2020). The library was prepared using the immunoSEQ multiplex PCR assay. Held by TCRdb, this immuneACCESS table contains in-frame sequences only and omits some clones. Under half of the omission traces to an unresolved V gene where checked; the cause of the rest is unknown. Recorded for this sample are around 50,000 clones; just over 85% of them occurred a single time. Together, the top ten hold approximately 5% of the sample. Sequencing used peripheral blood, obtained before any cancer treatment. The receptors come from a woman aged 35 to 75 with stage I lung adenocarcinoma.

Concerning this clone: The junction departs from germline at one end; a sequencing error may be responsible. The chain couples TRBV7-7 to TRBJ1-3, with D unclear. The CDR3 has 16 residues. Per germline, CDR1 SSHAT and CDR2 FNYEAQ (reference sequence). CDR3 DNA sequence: TGTGCTAGCAGCTCCGGGCTAGGCAGCTCTGGAAACACCATATATTTT. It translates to CASSSGLGSSGNTIYF.

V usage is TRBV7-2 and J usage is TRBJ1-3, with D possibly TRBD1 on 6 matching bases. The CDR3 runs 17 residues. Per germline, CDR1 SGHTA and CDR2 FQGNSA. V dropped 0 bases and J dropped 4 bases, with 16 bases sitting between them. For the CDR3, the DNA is TGTGCCAGCAGCTTAGCCGAGGCCGGGGGGCTCGGAAACACCATATATTTT. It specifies CASSLAEAGGLGNTIYF.

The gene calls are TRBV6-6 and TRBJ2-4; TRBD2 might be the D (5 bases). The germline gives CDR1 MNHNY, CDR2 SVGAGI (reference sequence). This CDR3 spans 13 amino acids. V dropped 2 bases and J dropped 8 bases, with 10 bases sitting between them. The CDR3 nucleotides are TGTGCCAGCAGTTACGCGGGCTCGGACATTCAGTACTTC. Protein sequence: CASSYAGSDIQYF.

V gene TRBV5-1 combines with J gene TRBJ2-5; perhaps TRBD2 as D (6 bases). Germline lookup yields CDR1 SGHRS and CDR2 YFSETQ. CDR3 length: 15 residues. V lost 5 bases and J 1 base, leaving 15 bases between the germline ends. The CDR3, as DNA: TGCGCCAGCAGGAAGGAGGGCCACGGCCAAGAGACCCAGTACTTC. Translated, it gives CASRKEGHGQETQYF.

DNA for the CDR3: TGTGCCAGCAGTGAAGAGTATATTGCAACACCAATTACTGAAGCTTTCTTT. It is translated as CASSEEYIATPITEAFF. The gene calls are TRBV2 and TRBJ1-1; D is uncertain. Germline assignment: CDR1 SNHLY and CDR2 FYNNEI. The germline V and J ends were trimmed by 1 base and 5 bases, with 20 bases remaining between them. The CDR3 is 17 amino acids.

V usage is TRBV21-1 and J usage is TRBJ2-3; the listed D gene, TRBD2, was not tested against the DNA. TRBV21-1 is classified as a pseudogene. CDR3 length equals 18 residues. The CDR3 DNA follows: TGTGCCAGCAGCAAAGAAGTCATTAGCGGAGAAAACACAGATACGCAGTATTTT. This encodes CASSKEVISGENTDTQYF.

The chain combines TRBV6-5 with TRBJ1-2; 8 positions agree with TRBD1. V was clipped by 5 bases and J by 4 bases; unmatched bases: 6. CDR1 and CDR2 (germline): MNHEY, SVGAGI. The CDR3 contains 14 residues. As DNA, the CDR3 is TGTGCCAGCAGTAACCCAGGGGGCCTCTATGGCTACACCTTC. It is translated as CASSNPGGLYGYTF.

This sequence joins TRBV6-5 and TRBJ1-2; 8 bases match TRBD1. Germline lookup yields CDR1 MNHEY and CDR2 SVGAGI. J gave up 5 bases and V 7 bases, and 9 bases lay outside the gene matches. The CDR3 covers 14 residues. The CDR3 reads CASKGTGRLYGYTF. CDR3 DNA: TGTGCCAGCAAAGGGACAGGCCGGCTTTATGGCTACACCTTC.

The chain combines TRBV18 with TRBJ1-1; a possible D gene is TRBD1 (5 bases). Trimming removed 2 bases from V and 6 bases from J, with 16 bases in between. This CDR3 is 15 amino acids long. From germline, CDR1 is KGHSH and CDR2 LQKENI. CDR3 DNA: TGTGCCAGCTCACCAACAGGTCATTATTCGGCTGAAGCTTTCTTT. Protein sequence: CASSPTGHYSAEAFF.